A single sample gave rise to the 18 T cell receptor beta chains below, sequenced in a study of T cell changes during pregnancy in multiple sclerosis. Sequenced by immunoSEQ multiplex PCR; TCRdb stores in-frame clones only, minus some. Here the sample spans about 80,000 clones, approximately 95% being singletons. The sequencing used peripheral blood, collected in the second trimester of pregnancy. These receptors were taken from a female donor in good health, enrolled as a control in a pregnancy study.

The chain employs TRBV6-5 and TRBJ1-5; the D gene is possibly TRBD1 (5 bases). Germline values: CDR1 MNHEY, CDR2 SVGAGI. This CDR3 contains 13 residues. V lost 2 bases and J lost 6, with 8 bases in between. The CDR3 is CASSYRRGQPQHF. In DNA form, the CDR3 reads TGTGCCAGCAGTTACCGTAGGGGTCAGCCCCAGCATTTT.

The CDR3 spells CASSSGASSYNEQFF. In nucleotides, the CDR3 is TGCGCCAGCAGCTCTGGGGCGAGCTCCTACAATGAGCAGTTCTTC. The chain is built from TRBV5-1 and TRBJ2-1; weak D call: TRBD1 (5 bases). The CDR3 is made up of 15 amino acids. The germline V gene encodes CDR1 SGHRS and CDR2 YFSETQ. The germline V and J ends were trimmed by 3 bases and 0 bases, with 10 bases remaining between them.

This chain connects TRBV6-4 to TRBJ2-1; 11 nucleotides line up with TRBD1. Germline CDR1 and CDR2: MRHNA and SNTAGT. This CDR3 is 15 amino acids long. Trimming cost V 6 bases and J 8 bases; bases outside gene matches: 9. The CDR3 is CASSLGTGGPDEQFF. Here the CDR3 DNA reads TGTGCCAGCAGCCTGGGGACAGGGGGTCCGGATGAGCAGTTCTTC.

In this sample, this clone turned up a few times. J is TRBJ1-1 and V is TRBV30; tentative D call: TRBD1 (5 bases). Per germline, CDR1 GTSNPN and CDR2 SVGIG (reference sequence). V lost 3 bases and J 4 bases, leaving 12 bases between the germline ends. This CDR3 has 13 amino acids. CDR3 nucleotide sequence: TGTGCCTGGAGGGCCAGGGTTTTCACTGAAGCTTTCTTT. Encoded protein: CAWRARVFTEAFF.

The chain joins TRBV18 to TRBJ2-7, with TRBD2 matching over 14 bases. The CDR3 is 15 amino acids. Trimming at V came to 6 bases and at J to 3 bases, leaving 4 bases not matched to a gene. The V gene's germline CDR1 is KGHSH and CDR2 LQKENI. Written as DNA, the CDR3 is TGTGCCAGCTCTCGGGGACTAGCGGGGGACTACGAGCAGTACTTC. It codes for CASSRGLAGDYEQYF.

This rearrangement joins TRBV6-4 to TRBJ2-3, with 7 positions matching TRBD2. The junction had 6 bases not matched to a gene; V was cut back by 3 bases and J by 0 bases. The CDR3 extends over 16 amino acids. Germline V lookup: CDR1 MRHNA, CDR2 SNTAGT. The CDR3 sequence is CASSEGRGSSTDTQYF. CDR3 bases: TGTGCCAGCAGTGAGGGCCGCGGGAGTAGCACAGATACGCAGTATTTT.

This clone has just one count. The CDR3 reads CASSPGGASSYNEQFF. In DNA form, the CDR3 reads TGTGCCAGCAGCCCTGGAGGCGCCAGCTCCTACAATGAGCAGTTCTTC. The chain employs TRBV28 and TRBJ2-1, with a possible D match to TRBD2 (5 bases). CDR1 MDHEN and CDR2 SYDVKM come from the germline V gene. Trimming pared 6 bases from V and 0 bases from J, leaving 15 bases between. This CDR3 has 16 amino acids.

The chain combines TRBV28 with TRBJ2-2, with D unclear. This CDR3 is built from 15 residues. V gave up 1 base and J gave up 1 base, with 7 bases separating them. Germline V gene sequence: CDR1 MDHEN, CDR2 SYDVKM. This CDR3 reads CASSLLSENTGELFF. The CDR3 nucleotides are TGTGCCAGCAGTTTATTGTCAGAGAACACCGGGGAGCTGTTTTTT.

J is TRBJ2-1 and V is TRBV7-8, with 9 bases matching TRBD1. Germline assignment: CDR1 SGHVS and CDR2 FQNEAQ. J lost 2 bases, V lost 1 base, and 0 bases had no gene match. The CDR3 is 15 residues long. CDR3 DNA sequence: TGTGCCAGCAGCTTAGACAGGGGGCCCTACAATGAGCAGTTCTTC. Residues: CASSLDRGPYNEQFF.

The chain is built from TRBV7-9 and TRBJ2-5; 7 bases are a match to TRBD2. Losses at the gene ends were 5 bases for V and 3 bases for J; bases not matched to a gene: 6. This CDR3 is 14 amino acids long. CDR1 and CDR2 (germline): SEHNR, FQNEAQ (reference sequence). This CDR3 reads CASSRAGTKETQYF. The DNA for the CDR3 is TGTGCCAGCAGCCGAGCGGGAACAAAAGAGACCCAGTACTTC. The variable domain in full, completed from reference TRBV7-9 and TRBJ2-5, reads DTGVSQNPRHKITKRGQNVTFRCDPISEHNRLYWYRQTLGQGPEFLTYFQNEAQLEKSRLLSDRFSAERPKGSFSTLEIQRTEQGDSAMYLCASSRAGTKETQYFGPGTRLLVL.

V is TRBV5-1 and J is TRBJ2-7; the match to TRBD1 covers 10 bases. The CDR3 totals 15 residues. The germline V gene encodes CDR1 SGHRS and CDR2 YFSETQ. Trimming cost V 4 bases and J 4 bases; bases outside gene matches: 8. CDR3 nucleotides: TGCGCCAGCAGCACGGGGACAGGGGACCGTTACGAGCAGTACTTC. It yields the protein CASSTGTGDRYEQYF.

This clone was picked up one time. This chain links TRBV19 with TRBJ2-2; TRBD2 matches at 12 bases. The V segment lost 5 bases and the J segment 4 bases; nucleotides outside the gene matches: 5. The CDR3 totals 16 residues. Germline CDR1 is LNHDA and CDR2 is SQIVND (reference sequence). The CDR3 DNA follows: TGTGCCAGTAGTCCCGGACTAGCGGGACCCACCGGGGAGCTGTTTTTT. Its translation: CASSPGLAGPTGELFF.

The gene calls are TRBV5-4 and TRBJ2-3; 7 nucleotides align to TRBD2. The germline V gene has CDR1 SGHNT and CDR2 YYREEE (reference sequence). J gave up 2 bases and V 1 base, and 7 bases lay outside the gene matches. The CDR3 sequence is 16 residues long. This CDR3 is CASSLQAAGATDTQYF. The DNA for the CDR3 is TGTGCCAGCAGCTTGCAGGCGGCGGGAGCCACAGATACGCAGTATTTT.

The V call is TRBV7-9, the J call TRBJ1-2; D gene unclear. The CDR3 has 16 residues. Germline V lookup: CDR1 SEHNR, CDR2 FQNEAQ (reference sequence). The germline V and J ends were trimmed by 5 bases and 4 bases, with 20 bases remaining between them. The CDR3: CASSPYDGGLGYGYTF. For the CDR3, the DNA is TGTGCCAGCAGCCCGTACGACGGAGGGCTTGGCTATGGCTACACCTTC.

The rearrangement links TRBV28 to TRBJ1-5, with TRBD1 identical over 10 bases. Germline V gene data show CDR1 as MDHEN and CDR2 as SYDVKM. This CDR3 has 15 amino acids. V lost 6 bases to trimming and J lost 0 bases; unmatched junction nucleotides: 2. CDR3 region: CASRGDRGSNQPQHF. The DNA of the CDR3 is TGTGCCAGCAGGGGGGACAGGGGTAGCAATCAGCCCCAGCATTTT.

The chain uses TRBV6-6 and TRBJ2-7; D may be TRBD2 (5 bases). CDR1 is MNHNY, CDR2 SVGAGI, per germline (reference sequence). The germline V and J ends were trimmed by 7 bases and 2 bases, with 12 bases remaining between them. The CDR3 covers 13 residues. CDR3 sequence: CASTGGAAYEQYF. The CDR3 nucleotides are TGTGCCAGCACGGGTGGAGCGGCCTACGAGCAGTACTTC.

In its sample, this clone was seen once. The chain couples TRBV4-1 to TRBJ2-5; TRBD1 might be the D (5 bases). Germline V gives CDR1 MGHRA, CDR2 YSYEKL. Trimming pared 3 bases from V and 5 bases from J, leaving 19 bases between. This CDR3 contains 16 residues. CDR3 sequence: CASSQSGRIGSETQYF. The CDR3 DNA reads as TGCGCCAGCAGCCAGTCAGGGCGCATCGGTTCGGAGACCCAGTACTTC.

The V and J genes are TRBV21-1 and TRBJ2-3; the table's D call of TRBD2 was not tested on the DNA. TRBV21-1 is classified as a pseudogene. This CDR3 comprises 16 residues. CDR3 DNA: TGTGCCAGCAGCAAGCACGCGGGAGGAAGCACAGATACGCAGTATTTT. The encoded protein is CASSKHAGGSTDTQYF.